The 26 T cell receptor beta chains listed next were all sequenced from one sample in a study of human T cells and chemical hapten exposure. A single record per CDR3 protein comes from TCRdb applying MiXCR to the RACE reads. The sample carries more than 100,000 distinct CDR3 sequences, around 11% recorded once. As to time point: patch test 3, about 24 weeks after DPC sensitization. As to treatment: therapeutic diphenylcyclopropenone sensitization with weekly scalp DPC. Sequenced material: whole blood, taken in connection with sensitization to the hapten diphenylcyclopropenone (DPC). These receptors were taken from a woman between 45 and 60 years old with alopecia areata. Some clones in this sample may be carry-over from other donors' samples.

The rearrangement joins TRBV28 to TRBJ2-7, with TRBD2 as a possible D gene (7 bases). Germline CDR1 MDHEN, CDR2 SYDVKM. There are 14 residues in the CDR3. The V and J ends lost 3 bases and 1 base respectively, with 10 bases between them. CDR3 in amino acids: CASSLGGLSYEQYF. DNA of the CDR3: TGTGCCAGCAGTTTGGGGGGGCTTTCCTACGAGCAGTACTTC. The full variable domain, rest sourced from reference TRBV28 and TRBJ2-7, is DVKVTQSSRYLVKRTGEKVFLECVQDMDHENMFWYRQDPGLGLRLIYFSYDVKMKEKGDIPEGYSVSREKKERFSLILESASTNQTSMYLCASSLGGLSYEQYFGPGTRLTVT.

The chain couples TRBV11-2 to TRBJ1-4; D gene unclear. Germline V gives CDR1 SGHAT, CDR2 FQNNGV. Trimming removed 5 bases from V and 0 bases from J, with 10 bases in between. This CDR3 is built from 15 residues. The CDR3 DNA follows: TGTGCCAGCAGCCGCGAACTTGCAACTAATGAAAAACTGTTTTTT. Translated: CASSRELATNEKLFF.

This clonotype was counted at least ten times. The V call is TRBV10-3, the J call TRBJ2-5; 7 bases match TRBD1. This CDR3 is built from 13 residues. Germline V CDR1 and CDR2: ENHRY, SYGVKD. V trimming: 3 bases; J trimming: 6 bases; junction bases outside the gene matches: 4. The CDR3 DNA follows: TGTGCCATCAGTGAAACAGGGGAGAAGACCCAGTACTTC. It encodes CAISETGEKTQYF.

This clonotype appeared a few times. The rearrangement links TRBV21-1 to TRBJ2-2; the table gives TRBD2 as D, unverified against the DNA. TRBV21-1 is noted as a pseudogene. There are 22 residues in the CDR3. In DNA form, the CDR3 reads TGTGCCAGCAGCAATTTTTATATACATTCAACTAGCGGCGACTCGAACACCGGGGAGCTGTTTTTT. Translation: CASSNFYIHSTSGDSNTGELFF.

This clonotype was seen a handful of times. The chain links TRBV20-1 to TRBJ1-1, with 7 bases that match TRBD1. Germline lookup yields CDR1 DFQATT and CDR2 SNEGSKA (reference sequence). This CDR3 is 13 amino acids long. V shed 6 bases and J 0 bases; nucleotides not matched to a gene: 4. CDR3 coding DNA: TGCAGTGCCGCGGGACAGATGAACACTGAAGCTTTCTTT. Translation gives CSAAGQMNTEAFF.

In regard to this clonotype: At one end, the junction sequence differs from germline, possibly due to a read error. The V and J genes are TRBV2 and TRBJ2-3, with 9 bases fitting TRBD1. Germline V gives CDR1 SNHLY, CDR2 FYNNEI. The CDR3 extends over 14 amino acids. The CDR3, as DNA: TGTGCCAGCAGTTTTACAGGGGGCACCGATACGCAGTATTTT. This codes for CASSFTGGTDTQYF.

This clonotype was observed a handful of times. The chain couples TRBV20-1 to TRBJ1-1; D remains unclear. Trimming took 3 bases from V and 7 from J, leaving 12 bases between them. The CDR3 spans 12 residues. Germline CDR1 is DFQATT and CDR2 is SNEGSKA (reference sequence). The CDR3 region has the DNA TGCAGTGCTAGGCGGACGACGGTTGAAGCTTTCTTT. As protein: CSARRTTVEAFF.

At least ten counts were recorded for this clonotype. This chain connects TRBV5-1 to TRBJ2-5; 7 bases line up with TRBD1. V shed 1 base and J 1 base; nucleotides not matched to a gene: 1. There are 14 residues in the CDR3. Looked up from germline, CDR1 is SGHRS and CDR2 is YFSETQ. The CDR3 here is CASSLTGAQETQYF. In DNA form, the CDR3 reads TGCGCCAGCAGCTTGACAGGGGCCCAAGAGACCCAGTACTTC.

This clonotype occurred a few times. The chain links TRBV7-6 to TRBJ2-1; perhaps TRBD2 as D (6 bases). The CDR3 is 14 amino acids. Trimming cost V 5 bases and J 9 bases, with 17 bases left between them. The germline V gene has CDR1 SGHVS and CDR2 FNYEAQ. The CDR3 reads CASSPRDWEPEQFF. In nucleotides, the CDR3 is TGTGCCAGCAGCCCCCGGGACTGGGAGCCTGAGCAGTTCTTC.

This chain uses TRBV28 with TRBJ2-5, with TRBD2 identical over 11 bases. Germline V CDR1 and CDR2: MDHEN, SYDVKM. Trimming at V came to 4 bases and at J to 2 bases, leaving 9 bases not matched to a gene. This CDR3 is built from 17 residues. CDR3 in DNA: TGTGCCAGCAGTTCCCCTAGCGGGAGGAGGGGGCAAGAGACCCAGTACTTC. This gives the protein CASSSPSGRRGQETQYF.

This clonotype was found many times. DNA of the CDR3: TGTGCCAGCAGCTTTCCCTCGGGGATTCAGAGTGAGCAGTTCTTC. This encodes CASSFPSGIQSEQFF. V usage is TRBV7-2 and J usage is TRBJ2-1, with TRBD2 as a possible D gene (5 bases). Trimming took off 3 bases at V and 9 bases at J, with 18 bases between the two ends. Germline values: CDR1 SGHTA, CDR2 FQGNSA. This CDR3 region has 15 residues.

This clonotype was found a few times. This CDR3 is CASSLLMGTQYF. Here the CDR3 DNA reads TGTGCCAGCAGTTTATTGATGGGTACGCAGTATTTT. This sequence joins TRBV27 and TRBJ2-3; D is ambiguous. There are 12 residues in the CDR3. Looked up from germline, CDR1 is MNHEY and CDR2 is SMNVEV (reference sequence). With 1 base removed from V and 8 bases from J, the gap between germline ends came to 7 bases.

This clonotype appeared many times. The CDR3 region is CASSNPTGGDTQYF. Written as DNA, the CDR3 is TGTGCCAGCAGCAACCCGACAGGGGGCGATACGCAGTATTTT. The rearrangement joins TRBV21-1 to TRBJ2-3; TRBD1 is taken as the D call from the table, unchecked against the DNA. TRBV21-1 is a recognized pseudogene. This CDR3 is 14 amino acids long.

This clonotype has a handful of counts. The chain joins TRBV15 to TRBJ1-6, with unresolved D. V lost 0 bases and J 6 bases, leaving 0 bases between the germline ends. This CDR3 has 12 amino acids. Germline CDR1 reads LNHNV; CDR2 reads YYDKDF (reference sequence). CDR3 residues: CATSRDNSPLHF. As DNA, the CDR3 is TGTGCCACCAGCAGAGATAATTCACCCCTCCACTTT.

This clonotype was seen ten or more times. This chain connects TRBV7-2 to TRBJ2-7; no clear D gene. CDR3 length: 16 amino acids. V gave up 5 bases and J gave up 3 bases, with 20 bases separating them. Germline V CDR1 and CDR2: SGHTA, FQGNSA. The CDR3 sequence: CASSGPGPRIVYEQYF. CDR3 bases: TGTGCCAGCAGCGGACCCGGGCCAAGGATAGTCTACGAGCAGTACTTC.

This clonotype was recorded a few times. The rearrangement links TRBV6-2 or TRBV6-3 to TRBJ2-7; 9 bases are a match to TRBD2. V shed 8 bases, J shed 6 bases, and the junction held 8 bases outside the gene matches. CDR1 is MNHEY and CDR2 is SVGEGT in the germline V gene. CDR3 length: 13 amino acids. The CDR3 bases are TGTGCCAGCGGCCCGGGACTAGCAGTCGAGCAGTACTTC. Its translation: CASGPGLAVEQYF.

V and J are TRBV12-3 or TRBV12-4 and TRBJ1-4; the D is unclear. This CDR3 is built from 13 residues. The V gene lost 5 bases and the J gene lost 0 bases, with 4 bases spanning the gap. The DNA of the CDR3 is TGTGCCAGCAGTCTCGCAACTAATGAAAAACTGTTTTTT. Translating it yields CASSLATNEKLFF.

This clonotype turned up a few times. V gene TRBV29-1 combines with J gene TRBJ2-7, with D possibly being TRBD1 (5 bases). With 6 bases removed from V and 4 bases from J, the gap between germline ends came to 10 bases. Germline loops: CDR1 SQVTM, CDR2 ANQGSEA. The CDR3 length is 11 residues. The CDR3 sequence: CSVGKGYEQYF. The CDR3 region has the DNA TGCAGCGTGGGTAAGGGGTACGAGCAGTACTTC.

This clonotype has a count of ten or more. The chain's CDR3 is CASSPGLLVVEQFF. In nucleotides, the CDR3 is TGTGCCAGCAGTCCGGGACTACTGGTTGTGGAGCAGTTCTTC. The rearrangement uses TRBV28 and TRBJ2-1, with 7 bases matching TRBD2. Germline loops: CDR1 MDHEN, CDR2 SYDVKM. The CDR3 has 14 amino acids. V trimming: 5 bases; J trimming: 10 bases; junction bases outside the gene matches: 11.

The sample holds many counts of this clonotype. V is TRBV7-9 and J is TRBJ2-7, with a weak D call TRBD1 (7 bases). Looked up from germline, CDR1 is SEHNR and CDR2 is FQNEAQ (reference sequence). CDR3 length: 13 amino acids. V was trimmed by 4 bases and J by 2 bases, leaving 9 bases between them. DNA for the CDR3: TGTGCCAGCAGCTCAGGGGGGACCTACGAGCAGTACTTC. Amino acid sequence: CASSSGGTYEQYF. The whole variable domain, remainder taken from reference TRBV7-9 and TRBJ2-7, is DTGVSQNPRHKITKRGQNVTFRCDPISEHNRLYWYRQTLGQGPEFLTYFQNEAQLEKSRLLSDRFSAERPKGSFSTLEIQRTEQGDSAMYLCASSSGGTYEQYFGPGTRLTVT.

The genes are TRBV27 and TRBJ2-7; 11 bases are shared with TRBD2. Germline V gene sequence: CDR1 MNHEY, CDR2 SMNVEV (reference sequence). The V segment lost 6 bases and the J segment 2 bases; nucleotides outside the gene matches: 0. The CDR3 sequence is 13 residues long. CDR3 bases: TGTGCCAGCAGGGGACTAGCGGCCTACGAGCAGTACTTC. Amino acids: CASRGLAAYEQYF.

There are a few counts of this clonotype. The CDR3 loop is CASGEADYEQYF. In DNA, the CDR3 is TGTGCCAGCGGCGAGGCGGACTACGAGCAGTACTTC. V and J are TRBV25-1 and TRBJ2-7; D is uncertain. V was clipped by 8 bases and J by 3 bases, with 11 bases between them. The CDR3 length is 12 residues. Germline loops: CDR1 MGHDK, CDR2 SYGVNS.

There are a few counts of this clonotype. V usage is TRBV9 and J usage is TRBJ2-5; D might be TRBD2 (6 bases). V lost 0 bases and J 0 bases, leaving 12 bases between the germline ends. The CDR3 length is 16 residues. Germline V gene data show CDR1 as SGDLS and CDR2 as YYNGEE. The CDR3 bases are TGTGCCAGCAGCGTAGGAATTAGCGGCGACCAAGAGACCCAGTACTTC. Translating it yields CASSVGISGDQETQYF.

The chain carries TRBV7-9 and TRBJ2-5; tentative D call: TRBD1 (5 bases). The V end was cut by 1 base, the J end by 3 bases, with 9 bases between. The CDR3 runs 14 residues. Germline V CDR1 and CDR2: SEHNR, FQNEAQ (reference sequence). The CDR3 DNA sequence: TGTGCCAGCAGCTTAGTCCAAGGGGAAGAGACCCAGTACTTC. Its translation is CASSLVQGEETQYF.

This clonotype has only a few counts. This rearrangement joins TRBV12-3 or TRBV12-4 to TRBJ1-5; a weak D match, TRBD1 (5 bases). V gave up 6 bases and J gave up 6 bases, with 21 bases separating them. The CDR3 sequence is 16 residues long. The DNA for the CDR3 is TGTGCCAGCAGCCTTCTGAGAGGGGCGACGGGTCAGCCCCAGCATTTT. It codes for CASSLLRGATGQPQHF.

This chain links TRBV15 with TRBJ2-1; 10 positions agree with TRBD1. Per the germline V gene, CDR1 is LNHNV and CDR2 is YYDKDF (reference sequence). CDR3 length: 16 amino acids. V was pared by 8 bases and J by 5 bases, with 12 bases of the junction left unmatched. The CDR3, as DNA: TGTGCCACCCTACTCGACAGGGGGCGGCGGGACAATGAGCAGTTCTTC. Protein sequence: CATLLDRGRRDNEQFF.